The clone carrying this TCR beta chain was seen a single time. The repertoire was sequenced with immunoSEQ multiplex PCR; TCRdb's copy has only in-frame clones and lacks some. The sample consists of some 2.1 million clones, approximately 92% of them appearing once. Terminally differentiated effector memory CD45RA+ cells were left out of the naive CD8 fraction, which was CD45RO-negative and positively selected for CCR7. Donation came from healthy HIV-negative adults that had no recent acute infections or vaccinations. Germline loops: CDR1 SGDLS, CDR2 YYNGEE. The CDR3 totals 14 residues. Trimming stripped 4 bases from V and 2 bases from J, with 12 bases between. These data belong to a study of shared clonotypes between healthy human individuals.

Input material: naive CD8+ T cells from PBMCs. This sequence was found in a man aged 18 to 29 in good health. Some clones in this sample may be carry-over from other donors' samples. The chain links TRBV9 to TRBJ2-5, with D possibly being TRBD2 (6 bases). CDR3: CASSSVGGQETQYF. The CDR3 DNA reads as TGTGCCAGCAGCTCCGTCGGGGGACAAGAGACCCAGTACTTC.